The present T cell receptor (beta chain) was sequenced within a study of beta chain features in type 1 diabetes. Expressed TCRB transcripts were sequenced, since all the RNA that had been isolated was reverse transcribed. Only in-frame clones appear in the TCRdb table, and some are missing; sequencing was by immunoSEQ multiplex PCR. The sample holds hundreds of thousands of clones; more than 12% are singletons and the top ten take 0.035% to 0.04%. V was clipped by 5 bases and J by 0 bases, with 11 bases between them. From germline, CDR1 is MDHEN and CDR2 SYDVKM. CDR3 length equals 14 residues. As for this clone: Its specificity is unknown.

Overall study results and limits: Within patients, naive, central memory and Treg TCRB repertoires seemed more similar than within healthy donors. A pattern of fewer insertions and more deletions at VDJ junctions was seen in type 1 diabetes patients. TCRB CDR3 length was moderately but significantly reduced in all four CD4+ subsets of Type 1 diabetes patients.

Based on CD45RO/CCR7/CD25/CD127/CD95/CD27, CD4+ regulatory, stem cell-like memory, naive and central memory cells were sorted. The TCR originated in a man in his late teens or twenties with type 1 diabetes. V is TRBV28 and J is TRBJ2-7, with a tentative D call TRBD1 (6 bases). Material: naive CD4+ T cells from blood. This CDR3 reads CASSPQGFSYEQYF. DNA of the CDR3: TGTGCCAGCAGTCCACAGGGATTCTCCTACGAGCAGTACTTC.